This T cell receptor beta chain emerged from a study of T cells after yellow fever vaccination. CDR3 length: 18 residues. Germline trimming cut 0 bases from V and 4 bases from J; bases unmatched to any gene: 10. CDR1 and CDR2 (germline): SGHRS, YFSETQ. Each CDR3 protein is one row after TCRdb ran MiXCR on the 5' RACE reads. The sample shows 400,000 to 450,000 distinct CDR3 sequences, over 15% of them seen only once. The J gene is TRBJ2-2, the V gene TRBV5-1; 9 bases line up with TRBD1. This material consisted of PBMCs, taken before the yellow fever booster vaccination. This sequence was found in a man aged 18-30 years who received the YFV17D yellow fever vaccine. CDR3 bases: TGCGCCAGCAGCTTGGAGTCGGGGGGACAGGGAGGCACCGGGGAGCTGTTTTTT. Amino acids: CASSLESGGQGGTGELFF.